Below, 31 T cell receptor beta chains from the same sample are listed, as sequenced in a study of metastatic and nonmetastatic thyroid tumors. No treatment of any kind had been given to any patient before thyroid surgery. With MiXCR, TCRdb called clones anew from the PCR reads. This table holds about 15,000 clones, about 35% found once. The sample comprised tumor tissue. The receptors were gathered from a male donor with papillary thyroid cancer or a benign thyroid nodule (not recorded which). Some clones in this sample may be carry-over from other donors' samples.

This clone came up once. The chain combines TRBV9 with TRBJ2-3; 7 bases map to TRBD2. Germline-derived CDR1 and CDR2 are SGDLS and YYNGEE. This CDR3 has 14 amino acids. After removal of 1 base from V and 5 bases from J, the junction contained 4 bases not matched to a gene. CDR3 DNA: TGTGCCAGCAGCGTATGGGGAGGGGAAGATACGCAGTATTTT. The encoded protein is CASSVWGGEDTQYF.

The V call is TRBV20-1, the J call TRBJ2-1; D not certain. CDR3 length: 17 residues. CDR1 and CDR2 (germline): DFQATT, SNEGSKA (reference sequence). With 4 bases removed from V and 0 bases from J, the gap between germline ends came to 19 bases. Here the CDR3 reads CSANPPERHPSYNEQFF. The CDR3 DNA follows: TGCAGTGCTAACCCCCCCGAGCGCCACCCCTCCTACAATGAGCAGTTCTTC.

V usage is TRBV5-1 and J usage is TRBJ1-1, with D hard to call. CDR3 length: 17 residues. The germline V and J ends were trimmed by 1 base and 1 base, with 17 bases remaining between them. Per germline, CDR1 SGHRS and CDR2 YFSETQ. In DNA, the CDR3 is TGCGCCAGCAGCTTGCTTGGCCGCCCTACGGGGAACACTGAAGCTTTCTTT. Translation: CASSLLGRPTGNTEAFF.

The V and J genes are TRBV12-3 or TRBV12-4 and TRBJ2-1; no firm D call. The CDR3 has 13 amino acids. Trimming cost V 5 bases and J 9 bases, with 14 bases left between them. The CDR3 here is CASSAQVGLEQFF. CDR3 nucleotides: TGTGCCAGCAGTGCCCAAGTTGGGCTTGAGCAGTTCTTC.

The chain joins TRBV6-1 to TRBJ2-6, with D unresolved. Germline V lookup: CDR1 MNHNS, CDR2 SASEGT. This CDR3 has 15 residues. Trimming removed 7 bases from V and 3 bases from J, with 13 bases in between. The CDR3 spells CASNIVPVGANVLTF. CDR3 DNA: TGTGCCAGCAACATAGTCCCTGTTGGGGCCAACGTCCTGACTTTC.

This clone was observed many times. The chain is built from TRBV6-1 and TRBJ1-1; a possible D gene is TRBD1 (6 bases). Germline CDR1 MNHNS, CDR2 SASEGT. There are 12 residues in the CDR3. V lost 7 bases and J 11 bases, leaving 17 bases between the germline ends. CDR3 sequence: CASTKRGGNAFF. In nucleotides, the CDR3 is TGTGCCAGCACTAAGAGGGGGGGTAACGCTTTCTTT.

This clone was found a few times. The rearrangement links TRBV6-6 to TRBJ2-7; no reliable D call. There are 13 residues in the CDR3. V lost 2 bases and J 5 bases, leaving 10 bases between the germline ends. The germline V gene encodes CDR1 MNHNY and CDR2 SVGAGI (reference sequence). CDR3 region: CASSYQDPNEQYF. The CDR3 DNA reads as TGTGCCAGCAGTTACCAAGACCCTAACGAGCAGTACTTC.

In its sample, this clone was seen a few times. CDR3 sequence reads: CASMSLDRGFGNTIYF. CDR3 in DNA: TGTGCCAGCATGTCCCTGGACAGGGGGTTCGGAAACACCATATATTTT. V and J are TRBV6-1 and TRBJ1-3; TRBD1 matches at 10 bases. This CDR3 spans 16 amino acids. Looked up from germline, CDR1 is MNHNS and CDR2 is SASEGT. V lost 7 bases, J lost 4 bases, and 10 bases stayed unmatched.

This clone was picked up a small number of times. A much larger clone differs by one base, so this may be a read error. The chain has TRBV19 and TRBJ2-4, with TRBD2 identical over 11 bases. Germline V CDR1 and CDR2: LNHDA, SQIVND (reference sequence). This CDR3 comprises 13 residues. V lost 1 base, J lost 15 bases, and 5 bases stayed unmatched. CDR3 in DNA: TGTGCCAGTAGTATAGGAACTAGCGGGGGTCTGTACTTC. This encodes CASSIGTSGGLYF.

Note on this clone: One junction end disagrees with the germline gene, perhaps due to a read error. V usage is TRBV11-2 and J usage is TRBJ2-5; the match to TRBD2 covers 9 bases. CDR3 length equals 15 residues. CDR1 is SGHAT, CDR2 FQNNGV, per germline. CDR3 sequence (DNA): TGTGCAAGCAGCTTAGTCGCGGGGGGGCGGGAGACCCAGTACTTC. This translates into CASSLVAGGRETQYF.

This clone showed up many times. V is TRBV15 and J is TRBJ2-6, with TRBD1 identical over 7 bases. Trimming at V came to 1 base and at J to 3 bases, leaving 0 bases not matched to a gene. CDR3 size: 15 residues. Looked up from germline, CDR1 is LNHNV and CDR2 is YYDKDF (reference sequence). This chain's CDR3 is CATSRGQGGANVLTF. For the CDR3, the DNA is TGTGCCACCAGCAGAGGACAGGGTGGGGCCAACGTCCTGACTTTC.

This clone has ten or more counts. This chain joins TRBV14 and TRBJ1-2; no reliable D call. Germline CDR1 reads SGHDN; CDR2 reads FVKESK. Trimming stripped 0 bases from V and 0 bases from J, with 8 bases between. This CDR3 has 15 amino acids. In DNA form, the CDR3 reads TGTGCCAGCAGCCAAGAAGTCGTCACTAACTATGGCTACACCTTC. Protein product: CASSQEVVTNYGYTF.

This clone was seen repeatedly, ten times or more. As DNA, the CDR3 is TGTGCCAGCTCAAAGGGGACTAGCGGGACCTCCTACGAGCAGTACTTC. Protein product: CASSKGTSGTSYEQYF. The gene calls are TRBV18 and TRBJ2-7; 13 bases are a match to TRBD2. Trimming cost V 5 bases and J 0 bases; bases outside gene matches: 4. Germline values: CDR1 KGHSH, CDR2 LQKENI. This CDR3 is 16 amino acids long.

There are many counts of this clone. The chain uses TRBV5-1 and TRBJ1-4; 7 nucleotides match TRBD1. This CDR3 contains 17 residues. Per germline, CDR1 SGHRS and CDR2 YFSETQ. The junction had 12 bases not matched to a gene; V was cut back by 4 bases and J by 3 bases. DNA for the CDR3: TGCGCCAGCAGCCTACGCGGCCCGGGACAGCCTAATGAAAAACTGTTTTTT. It specifies CASSLRGPGQPNEKLFF.

The chain recombines TRBV6-4 with TRBJ2-2; TRBD2 matches 9 bases. The CDR3 loop spans 15 amino acids. Germline assignment: CDR1 MRHNA and CDR2 SNTAGT. J was trimmed by 1 base and V by 4 bases; bases with no gene match: 1. The CDR3 nucleotides read TGTGCCAGCAGTGTGACTAGCGGGAACACCGGGGAGCTGTTTTTT. Translation gives CASSVTSGNTGELFF.

This clone appeared many times. The CDR3 loop is CSARLAVTDTQYF. In DNA form, the CDR3 reads TGCAGTGCTAGACTAGCGGTAACAGATACGCAGTATTTT. This chain connects TRBV20-1 to TRBJ2-3; 7 bases align to TRBD2. CDR3 length: 13 residues. CDR1 is DFQATT, CDR2 SNEGSKA, per germline (reference sequence). V trimming: 2 bases; J trimming: 3 bases; junction bases outside the gene matches: 2.

Details on this clone: One end of the junction does not line up with germline, which may come from a read error. The chain joins TRBV11-2 to TRBJ2-6; 11 positions match TRBD2. Germline V gives CDR1 SGHAT, CDR2 FQNNGV. This CDR3 is 18 amino acids long. The CDR3 DNA is TGTGCCGGCAGCTTAACTAGCGGGGGCTTCTCTGGGGCCGACGTCCTGACTTTC. Encoded protein: CAGSLTSGGFSGADVLTF.

As regards this clone: One base away lies a much larger clone, so this may be a sequencing read error. V gene TRBV5-1 combines with J gene TRBJ2-5, with D possibly TRBD1 on 6 matching bases. V was shortened by 7 bases and J by 0 bases, with 10 bases between the two germline ends. This CDR3 comprises 13 residues. Germline V CDR1 and CDR2: SGHRS, YFSETQ. Here the CDR3 reads CASGRDNQETQYF. The CDR3 coding sequence is TGCGCCAGCGGCCGGGACAACCAAGAGACCCAGTACTTC.

In regard to this clone: A much bigger clone sits one base away, suggesting this may be a read error. This sequence joins TRBV20-1 and TRBJ2-1, with D possibly being TRBD1 or TRBD2 (7 bases each). The CDR3 spans 14 residues. The germline V gene encodes CDR1 DFQATT and CDR2 SNEGSKA (reference sequence). The CDR3 loop is CSTSAQGVWNEQFF. The CDR3 coding sequence is TGCAGTACTAGCGCGCAGGGGGTGTGGAATGAGCAGTTCTTC.

This clone has more than one count but fewer than ten. The V and J genes are TRBV6-2 or TRBV6-3 and TRBJ2-1, with 8 bases identical to TRBD2. The CDR3 has 15 amino acids. V dropped 7 bases and J dropped 4; count of bases not matched to a gene: 9. The V gene's germline CDR1 is MNHEY and CDR2 SVGEGT. CDR3 sequence reads: CASTDVASGYNEQFF. CDR3 nucleotide sequence: TGTGCCAGCACCGACGTCGCTAGCGGGTACAATGAGCAGTTCTTC.

V gene TRBV5-4 combines with J gene TRBJ1-2, with 7 bases matching TRBD1. The CDR3 spans 14 residues. J lost 4 bases, V lost 0 bases, and 3 bases had no gene match. CDR1 and CDR2 (germline): SGHNT, YYREEE (reference sequence). The CDR3 DNA reads as TGTGCCAGCAGCTTGGTGGCAGGGGGCTATGGCTACACCTTC. The encoded protein is CASSLVAGGYGYTF.

This clone has ten or more counts. V and J are TRBV28 and TRBJ2-7; perhaps D is TRBD1 or TRBD2 (6 bases each). Germline assignment: CDR1 MDHEN and CDR2 SYDVKM. This CDR3 contains 19 residues. Trimming left V 5 bases short and J 3 bases short, with 29 bases between. The CDR3 spells CASSPSPNWGAGGNYEQYF. In DNA form, the CDR3 reads TGTGCCAGCAGTCCCTCCCCGAATTGGGGGGCAGGTGGCAACTACGAGCAGTACTTC.

The table lists this clone with many counts. J is TRBJ2-3 and V is TRBV9; possibly TRBD2 for D (5 bases). This CDR3 comprises 15 residues. V lost 4 bases and J lost 9, with 21 bases in between. Germline-derived CDR1 and CDR2 are SGDLS and YYNGEE. The CDR3 DNA is TGTGCCAGCAGCCCGATCTCAGGACGGACGGGGACGCAGTATTTT. Encoded protein: CASSPISGRTGTQYF.

Of note for this clone: Compared with germline, one end of the junction differs, possibly owing to a read error. CDR3 region: CASSLFGTSDNF. Written as DNA, the CDR3 is TGTGCCAGCAGCCTTTTTGGGACTAGCGACAACTTC. The J gene is TRBJ2-7, the V gene TRBV5-6; 10 nucleotides match TRBD2. This CDR3 region has 12 residues. CDR1 is SGHDT, CDR2 YYEEEE, per germline.

This CDR3 is CASSSTLGGSGRGLFF. The CDR3 nucleotides read TGTGCCAGCAGCTCGACCCTGGGGGGAAGCGGGAGGGGTCTGTTCTTC. The gene calls are TRBV9 and TRBJ2-1, with TRBD2 identical over 10 bases. The CDR3 runs 16 residues. V was clipped by 4 bases and J by 15 bases; unmatched bases: 19. Per germline, CDR1 SGDLS and CDR2 YYNGEE.

This chain connects TRBV20-1 to TRBJ1-5; no firm D call. The CDR3 sequence is 12 residues long. With 3 bases removed from V and 9 bases from J, the gap between germline ends came to 12 bases. Looked up from germline, CDR1 is DFQATT and CDR2 is SNEGSKA (reference sequence). DNA of the CDR3: TGCAGTGCTAGCGTCGTCCGTGGGCCCCAGCATTTT. This gives the protein CSASVVRGPQHF.

Concerning this clone itself: The junction departs from germline at one end; a sequencing error may be responsible. The gene calls are TRBV9 and TRBJ2-3; tentative D call: TRBD2 (5 bases). The CDR3 is 15 residues long. CDR1 and CDR2 from the germline V gene are SGDLS and YYNGEE. The CDR3 sequence: CASSPSSGRTGTQYF. The CDR3 nucleotides read TGTGCAAGCAGCCCGAGCTCAGGACGGACGGGGACGCAGTATTTT.

This clone was detected many times. The chain is built from TRBV5-1 and TRBJ1-4; 8 nucleotides line up with TRBD1. There are 14 residues in the CDR3. Germline assignment: CDR1 SGHRS and CDR2 YFSETQ. The V gene end was trimmed by 5 bases and the J gene end by 3 bases; junction bases not matched to a gene: 3. The CDR3 DNA follows: TGCGCCAGCAGTACAGGGGGGGCTAATGAAAAACTGTTTTTT. As protein: CASSTGGANEKLFF.

This clone showed up just a few times. The rearrangement uses TRBV12-3 or TRBV12-4 and TRBJ2-7; D not certain. CDR3 length: 13 amino acids. Trimming took 3 bases from V and 2 from J, leaving 8 bases between them. The chain's CDR3 is CASSFFNTYEQYF. In nucleotides, the CDR3 is TGTGCCAGCAGTTTTTTTAATACCTACGAGCAGTACTTC.

This clone rates as medium-sized. The CDR3 DNA reads as TGTGCCAGCAGTTACTCGACTGGGGGGACTGAAGCTTTCTTT. Protein sequence: CASSYSTGGTEAFF. V usage is TRBV6-5 and J usage is TRBJ1-1, with D perhaps matching TRBD1 (5 bases). The CDR3 sequence is 14 residues long. Trimming removed 0 bases from V and 5 bases from J, with 10 bases in between. Germline CDR1 and CDR2: MNHEY and SVGAGI.

The rearrangement uses TRBV28 and TRBJ2-2; D is unresolved. The V gene lost 3 bases and the J gene lost 2 bases, with 10 bases spanning the gap. Per germline, CDR1 MDHEN and CDR2 SYDVKM. The CDR3 loop spans 15 amino acids. The CDR3 DNA is TGTGCCAGCAGTTTCGATGGCCTTAACACCGGGGAGCTGTTTTTT. Its protein product is CASSFDGLNTGELFF.